These 18 T cell receptor beta chains were sequenced from one sample in a study of cytomegalovirus exposure and HLA in healthy donors. Using immunoSEQ multiplex PCR, the repertoire was profiled, and TCRdb retains in-frame clones only, with some absent. The profile shows 180,000 or so clones, more than 75% of them singletons. Sequenced sample: PBMCs. These receptors were collected from a young man in good health and CMV-seropositive.

The chain links TRBV2 to TRBJ2-6; D gene unclear. Trimming cost V 7 bases and J 0 bases, with 16 bases left between them. The CDR3 length is 17 residues. The V gene's germline CDR1 is SNHLY and CDR2 FYNNEI. In DNA form, the CDR3 reads TGTGCCAGCACTCGGACGCCGCCTCTCTCTGGGGCCAACGTCCTGACTTTC. It is translated as CASTRTPPLSGANVLTF. Supplemented by reference TRBV2 and TRBJ2-6, the full variable domain reads EPEVTQTPSHQVTQMGQEVILRCVPISNHLYFYWYRQILGQKVEFLVSFYNNEISEKSEIFDDQFSVERPDGSNFTLKIRSTKLEDSAMYFCASTRTPPLSGANVLTFGAGSRLTVL.

V gene TRBV30 combines with J gene TRBJ1-5; 7 positions match TRBD1. Germline V gene sequence: CDR1 GTSNPN, CDR2 SVGIG (reference sequence). V dropped 3 bases and J dropped 4; count of bases not matched to a gene: 3. This CDR3 has 13 amino acids. CDR3 in DNA: TGTGCCTGGAGAGGGACAGCTAATCAGCCCCAGCATTTT. As protein: CAWRGTANQPQHF. Filled out from reference TRBV30 and TRBJ1-5, the complete variable domain reads SQTIHQWPATLVQPVGSPLSLECTVEGTSNPNLYWYRQAAGRGLQLLFYSVGIGQISSEVPQNLSASRPQDRQFILSSKKLLLSDSGFYLCAWRGTANQPQHFGDGTRLSIL.

The genes are TRBV9 and TRBJ1-5; 9 bases are a match to TRBD1. Germline V gene lookup returns CDR1 SGDLS and CDR2 YYNGEE. The CDR3 is 15 residues long. The J segment lost 3 bases and the V segment lost 4 bases, leaving 5 bases of the junction unmatched. CDR3 DNA sequence: TGTGCCAGCAGCTCGGGACAGGGCATCAATCAGCCCCAGCATTTT. Protein: CASSSGQGINQPQHF.

This chain joins TRBV2 and TRBJ2-1; 7 bases agree with TRBD2. Germline V gene data show CDR1 as SNHLY and CDR2 as FYNNEI. The CDR3 covers 16 residues. The ends lost 3 bases at V and 2 bases at J; junction bases unmatched: 7. The CDR3 coding sequence is TGTGCCAGCAGTGATCGACTAGCACCCACCTACAATGAGCAGTTCTTC. This encodes CASSDRLAPTYNEQFF.

The chain joins TRBV11-3 to TRBJ1-6; the D is unclear. Germline values: CDR1 SGHNT, CDR2 YENEEA. Trimming pared 4 bases from V and 8 bases from J, leaving 15 bases between. The CDR3 length is 15 residues. The CDR3 DNA reads TGTGCCAGCAGCTCAAGGTACCAGGCAGATTCACCCCTCCACTTT. This encodes CASSSRYQADSPLHF. The entire variable domain, with the rest obtained from reference TRBV11-3 and TRBJ1-6, is as follows: EAGVVQSPRYKIIEKKQPVAFWCNPISGHNTLYWYLQNLGQGPELLIRYENEEAVDDSQLPKDRFSAERLKGVDSTLKIQPAELGDSAVYLCASSSRYQADSPLHFGNGTRLTVT.

This sequence joins TRBV6-5 and TRBJ1-3, with D hard to call. CDR1 MNHEY and CDR2 SVGAGI come from the germline V gene. The CDR3 runs 13 residues. V lost 9 bases to trimming and J lost 0 bases, with 9 bases between them. Here the CDR3 DNA reads TGTGCCAGTCAAAGGGTCTCTGGAAACACCATATATTTT. Translation: CASQRVSGNTIYF.

The chain is built from TRBV5-1 and TRBJ2-7, with D possibly TRBD1 on 7 matching bases. This CDR3 region has 15 residues. V was trimmed by 6 bases and J by 5 bases, leaving 21 bases between them. Germline CDR1 reads SGHRS; CDR2 reads YFSETQ. This CDR3 reads CASTEGRITGDEQYF. CDR3 coding DNA: TGCGCCAGCACTGAAGGGAGGATTACAGGGGACGAGCAGTACTTC.

The chain combines TRBV4-2 with TRBJ2-7, with 13 bases fitting TRBD2. J lost 0 bases, V lost 0 bases, and 5 bases had no gene match. The CDR3 loop spans 18 amino acids. The germline V gene has CDR1 LGHNA and CDR2 YNFKEQ. The CDR3 spells CASSQELAGGPSSYEQYF. CDR3 DNA sequence: TGTGCCAGCAGCCAAGAACTAGCGGGAGGGCCGAGCTCCTACGAGCAGTACTTC.

This chain links TRBV28 with TRBJ2-3, with 10 nucleotides matching TRBD2. The CDR3 has 16 residues. The junction had 3 bases not matched to a gene; V was cut back by 2 bases and J by 1 base. The germline V gene encodes CDR1 MDHEN and CDR2 SYDVKM. CDR3 bases: TGTGCCAGCAGTTTAAGCGGGAGGGTGGGCACAGATACGCAGTATTTT. Translating gives CASSLSGRVGTDTQYF.

The rearrangement links TRBV18 to TRBJ1-5; a possible D gene is TRBD1 (5 bases). This CDR3 is built from 15 residues. Between the trimmed V and J ends, which lost 6 bases and 5 bases, there was a span of 17 bases. Germline V lookup: CDR1 KGHSH, CDR2 LQKENI. The CDR3 protein is CASSPRVPPDQPQHF. The CDR3 DNA reads as TGTGCCAGCTCGCCCAGGGTGCCCCCTGATCAGCCCCAGCATTTT.

The rearrangement uses TRBV7-9 and TRBJ2-5; D tentatively fits TRBD1 or TRBD2 (7 bases each). V was clipped by 0 bases and J by 2 bases, with 13 bases between them. Germline values: CDR1 SEHNR, CDR2 FQNEAQ (reference sequence). The CDR3 is 16 amino acids. In nucleotides, the CDR3 is TGTGCCAGCAGCTTAGCGGGGAGGGGACAGCAAGAGACCCAGTACTTC. Protein: CASSLAGRGQQETQYF. The full variable domain, its missing parts supplied by reference TRBV7-9 and TRBJ2-5, is DTGVSQNPRHKITKRGQNVTFRCDPISEHNRLYWYRQTLGQGPEFLTYFQNEAQLEKSRLLSDRFSAERPKGSFSTLEIQRTEQGDSAMYLCASSLAGRGQQETQYFGPGTRLLVL.

V usage is TRBV11-2 and J usage is TRBJ1-2, with 10 bases identical to TRBD1. The CDR3 is 13 residues long. Germline values: CDR1 SGHAT, CDR2 FQNNGV. The V segment lost 5 bases and the J segment 5 bases; nucleotides outside the gene matches: 2. The CDR3 loop reads CASSGQGDYGYTF. The CDR3 bases are TGTGCCAGCAGCGGACAGGGGGATTATGGCTACACCTTC.

The chain employs TRBV27 and TRBJ1-1, with TRBD1 matching 9 bases. Germline V lookup: CDR1 MNHEY, CDR2 SMNVEV (reference sequence). J gave up 5 bases and V 3 bases, and 4 bases lay outside the gene matches. The CDR3 extends over 14 amino acids. The CDR3 bases are TGTGCCAGCAGTTTCACAGGGGGCGATACTGAAGCTTTCTTT. Translating gives CASSFTGGDTEAFF.

The count of this clone is one. The chain uses TRBV5-1 and TRBJ2-1; TRBD2 aligns across 7 bases. Germline V CDR1 and CDR2: SGHRS, YFSETQ. Losses at the gene ends were 2 bases for V and 6 bases for J; bases not matched to a gene: 8. The CDR3 consists of 15 residues. The CDR3 DNA follows: TGCGCCAGCAGCTTAACCCCCGGGACTACCAATGAGCAGTTCTTC. The encoded protein is CASSLTPGTTNEQFF. Based on the CDR3 plus reference TRBV5-1 and TRBJ2-1, the full variable domain is KAGVTQTPRYLIKTRGQQVTLSCSPISGHRSVSWYQQTPGQGLQFLFEYFSETQRNKGNFPGRFSGRQFSNSRSEMNVSTLELGDSALYLCASSLTPGTTNEQFFGPGTRLTVL.

The chain employs TRBV27 and TRBJ1-5, with 9 bases matching TRBD1. This CDR3 contains 16 residues. V lost 6 bases to trimming and J lost 1 base; unmatched junction nucleotides: 7. Germline loops: CDR1 MNHEY, CDR2 SMNVEV (reference sequence). The CDR3 DNA reads as TGTGCCAGCAGGACCACAGGGGGCCGGAGCAATCAGCCCCAGCATTTT. Protein product: CASRTTGGRSNQPQHF.

This clone was detected a few times. The sample contains more than one DNA sequence encoding this CDR3. This chain joins TRBV4-1 and TRBJ2-7; D is possibly TRBD2 (5 bases). Germline loops: CDR1 MGHRA, CDR2 YSYEKL. The CDR3 runs to 15 residues. The germline V and J ends were trimmed by 0 bases and 1 base, with 10 bases remaining between them. The chain's CDR3 is CASSQETGESYEQYF. For the CDR3, the DNA is TGCGCCAGCAGCCAAGAGACCGGGGAATCCTACGAGCAGTACTTC.

This rearrangement joins TRBV11-2 to TRBJ2-7; perhaps TRBD2 as D (5 bases). The CDR3 extends over 13 amino acids. V dropped 2 bases and J dropped 6 bases, with 11 bases sitting between them. Germline lookup yields CDR1 SGHAT and CDR2 FQNNGV. The CDR3 coding sequence is TGTGCCAGCAGCTTATCTAGCTTTGCCGAGCAGTACTTC. Protein sequence: CASSLSSFAEQYF.

This chain links TRBV7-2 with TRBJ1-2, with D maybe TRBD1 (5 bases). V was pared by 1 base and J by 0 bases, with 9 bases between. The CDR3 extends over 15 amino acids. The V gene's germline CDR1 is SGHTA and CDR2 FQGNSA. This CDR3 is CASSLVTGSNYGYTF. The CDR3 DNA reads as TGTGCCAGCAGCTTAGTCACAGGATCTAACTATGGCTACACCTTC.